The 4 T cell receptor beta chains listed next were all sequenced from one sample in a study of shared clonotypes between healthy human individuals. Sequencing was performed with immunoSEQ multiplex PCR; in TCRdb, only in-frame clones are kept and a portion is missing. The sample has about 1 million clones, approximately 72% seen once; the top ten hold about 1.5%. Material: memory CD4+ T cells sorted from blood. This sample's subset: CD45RA-negative fraction. These receptors were taken from a man younger than 35 in good health.

The chain recombines TRBV5-4 with TRBJ2-6, with 7 nucleotides matching TRBD2. The CDR3 consists of 18 residues. Germline CDR1 and CDR2: SGHNT and YYREEE (reference sequence). Trimming took 0 bases from V and 0 from J; bases not matched to a gene: 6. The CDR3 DNA is TGTGCCAGCAGCTTGGGGGCTAGCGGTCGCTCTGGGGCCAACGTCCTGACTTTC. It translates to CASSLGASGRSGANVLTF.

The rearrangement uses TRBV6-5 and TRBJ2-3; TRBD2 aligns across 8 bases. The V segment lost 4 bases and the J segment 3 bases; nucleotides outside the gene matches: 9. Looked up from germline, CDR1 is MNHEY and CDR2 is SVGAGI. This CDR3 region has 16 residues. The CDR3 DNA sequence: TGTGCCAGCAGTTTCAAGCCGGGAGGGAGGACAGATACGCAGTATTTT. Its translation is CASSFKPGGRTDTQYF.

The V gene is TRBV5-1, the J gene TRBJ2-7, with 10 bases identical to TRBD2. This CDR3 contains 15 residues. Germline-derived CDR1 and CDR2 are SGHRS and YFSETQ. Trimming took 2 bases from V and 3 from J; bases not matched to a gene: 5. The CDR3 DNA is TGCGCCAGCAGCTTAACTAGCGGGGCGGGCTACGAGCAGTACTTC. It specifies CASSLTSGAGYEQYF.

Concerning this clone: This may be a read error: a much more frequent sequence differs by one nucleotide. Other nucleotide sequences in the sample specify the same CDR3. The J gene is TRBJ2-7, the V gene TRBV7-2; no clear D. The germline CDR1 and CDR2 sequences are SGHTA and FQGNSA. Trimming shortened V by 1 base and J by 1 base, and 5 bases separated the two germline ends. The length of the CDR3 is 13 residues. CDR3 protein: CASSLGVSYEQYF. As DNA, the CDR3 is TGTGCCAGCAGCTTAGGGGTTTCCTACGAGCAGTACTTC.